These 19 T cell receptor beta chains share one sample of origin, sequenced in a study of cytomegalovirus exposure and HLA in healthy donors. The PCR had 60 Vbeta and 13 Jbeta primers. Profiled with immunoSEQ multiplex PCR; TCRdb holds only in-frame clones, not every one. The sample has around 99,000 clones; 82% are singletons. The sequenced sample consisted of PBMCs. These receptors all stem from a man aged 25 to 40 in good health and CMV-seropositive.

This clone was detected only a few times. The V call is TRBV7-3, the J call TRBJ2-1; TRBD2 matches at 8 bases. Losses at the gene ends were 6 bases for V and 8 bases for J; bases not matched to a gene: 9. The CDR3 length is 14 residues. The germline V gene has CDR1 SGHTA and CDR2 FQGTGA. CDR3 sequence (DNA): TGTGCCAGCAGTCGCGCCGGGACTAGTTATGAGCAGTTCTTC. Amino acid sequence: CASSRAGTSYEQFF.

This clone was counted only a few times. This rearrangement joins TRBV7-9 to TRBJ2-2, with D perhaps TRBD2 (6 bases). Germline assignment: CDR1 SEHNR and CDR2 FQNEAQ (reference sequence). V lost 2 bases, J lost 2 bases, and 9 bases lay in between. The CDR3 covers 15 residues. The CDR3 nucleotides read TGTGCCAGCAGCTTAATCGGGGGTAACACCGGGGAGCTGTTTTTT. Translating it yields CASSLIGGNTGELFF.

The chain joins TRBV19 to TRBJ2-3, with D unclear. Germline lookup yields CDR1 LNHDA and CDR2 SQIVND (reference sequence). V lost 7 bases to trimming and J lost 5 bases, with 4 bases between them. The CDR3 totals 10 residues. In nucleotides, the CDR3 is TGTGCCAGTATCGGAGATACGCAGTATTTT. Translating gives CASIGDTQYF.

This sequence joins TRBV27 and TRBJ1-2; 9 bases map to TRBD1. CDR3 length: 14 residues. Germline-derived CDR1 and CDR2 are MNHEY and SMNVEV (reference sequence). V was pared by 5 bases and J by 2 bases, with 3 bases of the junction left unmatched. CDR3 coding DNA: TGTGCCAGCAGTCCCGGACAGGGGAACTATGGCTACACCTTC. Translating gives CASSPGQGNYGYTF.

The chain employs TRBV7-8 and TRBJ2-7; 7 nucleotides agree with TRBD2. Trimming took 3 bases from V and 1 from J; bases not matched to a gene: 3. The CDR3 has 14 amino acids. The V gene's germline CDR1 is SGHVS and CDR2 FQNEAQ. CDR3 residues: CASSFARGSYEQYF. The CDR3 DNA sequence: TGTGCCAGCAGCTTCGCGCGGGGGTCCTACGAGCAGTACTTC.

In this sample, this clone turned up a few times. The chain recombines TRBV7-9 with TRBJ1-6; D remains unclear. CDR1 is SEHNR, CDR2 FQNEAQ, per germline (reference sequence). Trimming stripped 3 bases from V and 10 bases from J, with 13 bases between. The CDR3 is 14 residues long. The CDR3 region has the DNA TGTGCCAGCAGCTTGCAGGTTCTTGGGTCACCCCTCCACTTT. Translating it yields CASSLQVLGSPLHF.

V usage is TRBV5-1 and J usage is TRBJ1-1, with unresolved D. The CDR3 spans 15 residues. Germline V gene data show CDR1 as SGHRS and CDR2 as YFSETQ. The ends were cut back, 0 bases at V and 1 base at J, with 10 bases in the middle. CDR3 bases: TGCGCCAGCAGCTTGGGAGCGGCGGCGAACACTGAAGCTTTCTTT. Its protein product is CASSLGAAANTEAFF.

The genes are TRBV19 and TRBJ1-4, with D unresolved. CDR1 is LNHDA and CDR2 is SQIVND in the germline V gene (reference sequence). This CDR3 comprises 13 residues. V lost 9 bases and J 8 bases, leaving 16 bases between the germline ends. CDR3 in DNA: TGTGCCAGCGCGGTATATGAGGAGGAAAAACTGTTTTTT. It specifies CASAVYEEEKLFF. Complete variable domain (other parts from reference TRBV19 and TRBJ1-4): DGGITQSPKYLFRKEGQNVTLSCEQNLNHDAMYWYRQDPGQGLRLIYYSQIVNDFQKGDIAEGYSVSREKKESFPLTVTSAQKNPTAFYLCASAVYEEEKLFFGSGTQLSVL.

J is TRBJ1-2 and V is TRBV5-4; a weak D match, TRBD1 (5 bases). The CDR3 extends over 15 amino acids. The V end was cut by 3 bases, the J end by 3 bases, with 15 bases between. Germline CDR1 reads SGHNT; CDR2 reads YYREEE (reference sequence). The CDR3, as DNA: TGTGCCAGCAGCTCTTATGACAGTCCCCACTATGGCTACACCTTC. Protein product: CASSSYDSPHYGYTF.

In this sample, this clone turned up a few times. This same CDR3 is encoded by further DNA sequences in the sample. CDR3: CASSLGTVGNTIYF. The CDR3 DNA reads TGTGCCAGCAGCCTCGGGACAGTTGGAAACACCATATATTTT. The V and J genes are TRBV7-9 and TRBJ1-3; 7 positions match TRBD1. Germline-derived CDR1 and CDR2 are SEHNR and FQNEAQ (reference sequence). The CDR3 spans 14 residues. J was trimmed by 3 bases and V by 5 bases; bases with no gene match: 4.

This clone came up a few times. An end of the junction differs from the germline gene, which may be a read error. The chain links TRBV7-9 to TRBJ2-7; D is undetermined. The CDR3 consists of 13 residues. Germline values: CDR1 SEHNR, CDR2 FQNEAQ (reference sequence). CDR3 amino acids: CSSSSTAFYEQYF. The CDR3 DNA sequence: TGTTCCAGCAGCTCAACAGCTTTCTACGAGCAGTACTTC.

About this clone: Germline is not matched at one junction end, which may reflect a read error. CDR3 DNA sequence: TGTGCCAGCAGACAAGGGGGGCAGGGACGAGCTTTCTTT. Protein: CASRQGGQGRAFF. The genes are TRBV14 and TRBJ1-1; tentatively, D is TRBD1 (6 bases). Germline CDR1 SGHDN, CDR2 FVKESK. There are 13 residues in the CDR3.

This chain uses TRBV6-1 with TRBJ2-3; 12 bases agree with TRBD2. Germline values: CDR1 MNHNS, CDR2 SASEGT. V lost 0 bases, J lost 6 bases, and 4 bases stayed unmatched. The CDR3 is 16 amino acids. The CDR3 region is CASSEALAGGVDTQYF. The CDR3 DNA reads TGTGCCAGCAGTGAAGCTCTAGCGGGGGGGGTTGATACGCAGTATTTT.

The chain employs TRBV4-1 and TRBJ2-5; 10 positions agree with TRBD2. The germline V gene encodes CDR1 MGHRA and CDR2 YSYEKL. The V and J ends lost 3 bases and 4 bases, in that order; junction bases with no gene match: 5. The CDR3 contains 15 residues. The DNA for the CDR3 is TGCGCCAGCAGCCAGGAGCGGGGGGGCCTAGAGACCCAGTACTTC. It translates to CASSQERGGLETQYF.

The chain links TRBV9 to TRBJ2-5; 12 nucleotides line up with TRBD2. The assigned J gene may be wrong: the sequence end matches TRBJ2-7 better. The length of the CDR3 is 14 residues. Germline CDR1 is SGDLS and CDR2 is YYNGEE. CDR3 bases: TGTGCCAGCAGCTTGCGACTAGCGGGGGACGAGCAGTACTTC. Translation gives CASSLRLAGDEQYF.

V usage is TRBV5-1 and J usage is TRBJ2-1, with TRBD2 matching over 11 bases. Looked up from germline, CDR1 is SGHRS and CDR2 is YFSETQ. There are 15 residues in the CDR3. V trimming: 3 bases; J trimming: 8 bases; junction bases outside the gene matches: 7. CDR3 DNA: TGCGCCAGCAGCTCTACTAGCGGGGGTAAGGATGAGCAGTTCTTC. Translated, it gives CASSSTSGGKDEQFF.

Remarks on this clone: At one of its ends the junction is not consistent with the germline gene, which may arise from a read error. V and J are TRBV11-2 and TRBJ2-4; 8 bases fit TRBD2. There are 17 residues in the CDR3. The germline gives CDR1 SGHAT, CDR2 FQNNGV. CDR3 amino acids: CASSPSAAGVSKNSQYF. The DNA of the CDR3 is TGTGCCAGCAGCCCCTCCGCAGCGGGGGTGTCCAAAAACAGTCAGTACTTC. Using reference TRBV11-2 and TRBJ2-4 for the parts outside the CDR3, the full variable domain is EAGVAQSPRYKIIEKRQSVAFWCNPISGHATLYWYQQILGQGPKLLIQFQNNGVVDDSQLPKDRFSAERLKGVDSTLKIQPAKLEDSAVYLCASSPSAAGVSKNSQYFGAGTRLSVL.

The chain has TRBV27 and TRBJ2-1, with 9 bases that match TRBD2. V gave up 2 bases and J gave up 6 bases; unmatched junction bases: 8. There are 16 residues in the CDR3. Germline V gene sequence: CDR1 MNHEY, CDR2 SMNVEV (reference sequence). The CDR3, as DNA: TGTGCCAGCAGTTTACGATGGCGGGGGGGCCCCAATGAGCAGTTCTTC. Its protein product is CASSLRWRGGPNEQFF.

The gene calls are TRBV5-1 and TRBJ2-3; D is undetermined. The CDR3 has 14 amino acids. The germline V gene has CDR1 SGHRS and CDR2 YFSETQ. With 0 bases removed from V and 0 bases from J, the gap between germline ends came to 5 bases. CDR3 DNA sequence: TGCGCCAGCAGCTTGGACAAGAGCACAGATACGCAGTATTTT. Translated, it gives CASSLDKSTDTQYF.